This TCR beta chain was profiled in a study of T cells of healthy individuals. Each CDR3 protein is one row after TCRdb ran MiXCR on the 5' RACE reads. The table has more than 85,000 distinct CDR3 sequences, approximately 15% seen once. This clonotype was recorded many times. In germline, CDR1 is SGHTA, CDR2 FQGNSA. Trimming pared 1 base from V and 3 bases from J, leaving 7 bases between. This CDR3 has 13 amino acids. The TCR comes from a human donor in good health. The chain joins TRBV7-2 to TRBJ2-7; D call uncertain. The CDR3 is CASSLVGVYEQYF. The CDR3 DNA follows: TGTGCCAGCAGCTTAGTTGGGGTCTACGAGCAGTACTTC.